The 26 T cell receptor beta chains given below trace back to one sample, sequenced in a study of blood T cell repertoires in COVID-19. The data were produced by immunoSEQ multiplex PCR, yet TCRdb's version contains in-frame clones alone and is incomplete. The data hold roughly 100,000 clones, with over 75% observed a single time. The sample was peripheral blood. Receptor source: a man aged 70-80 years with acute or convalescent COVID-19.

The chain uses TRBV18 and TRBJ1-1; TRBD1 aligns across 11 bases. The V gene end was trimmed by 6 bases and the J gene end by 1 base; junction bases not matched to a gene: 7. There are 16 residues in the CDR3. The germline CDR1 and CDR2 sequences are KGHSH and LQKENI. The CDR3 coding sequence is TGTGCCAGCTCTCGACAGGGACAGGGGGGGAACACTGAAGCTTTCTTT. This gives the protein CASSRQGQGGNTEAFF.

The J gene is TRBJ1-6, the V gene TRBV6-5, with 9 bases lining up with TRBD1. With V trimmed by 2 bases and J by 9 bases, 5 bases remained unmatched. Germline lookup yields CDR1 MNHEY and CDR2 SVGAGI. The CDR3 covers 15 residues. This CDR3 is CASSYTRQGGSPLHF. The CDR3 DNA reads as TGTGCCAGCAGTTACACAAGACAGGGGGGTTCACCCCTCCACTTT.

The V and J genes are TRBV6-4 and TRBJ2-3; no firm D call. Trimming removed 3 bases at V and 6 bases at J, with 22 bases between. CDR3 length: 17 residues. Germline CDR1 and CDR2: MRHNA and SNTAGT. In nucleotides, the CDR3 is TGTGCCAGCAGTGAAAGCCCGTGGCGGTCGTCCTCGGATACGCAGTATTTT. Encoded protein: CASSESPWRSSSDTQYF.

The V call is TRBV5-5, the J call TRBJ2-3, with TRBD1 as a possible D gene (6 bases). Germline V gene sequence: CDR1 SGHKS, CDR2 YYEKEE (reference sequence). The CDR3 has 16 amino acids. The V end lost 0 bases, the J end lost 6 bases, and 17 bases lay between the germline ends. The CDR3, as DNA: TGTGCCAGCAGCTTGGGGACAGCCTTAGCGATGGATACGCAGTATTTT. The encoded protein is CASSLGTALAMDTQYF.

The rearrangement links TRBV19 to TRBJ2-3, with TRBD2 identical over 7 bases. This CDR3 has 16 residues. CDR1 is LNHDA and CDR2 is SQIVND in the germline V gene (reference sequence). J gave up 2 bases and V 4 bases, and 9 bases lay outside the gene matches. This CDR3 reads CASSRRGGGDTDTQYF. The CDR3, as DNA: TGTGCCAGTAGTAGGCGCGGGGGAGGGGACACAGATACGCAGTATTTT. The variable domain in full, with the rest retrieved from reference TRBV19 and TRBJ2-3, is DGGITQSPKYLFRKEGQNVTLSCEQNLNHDAMYWYRQDPGQGLRLIYYSQIVNDFQKGDIAEGYSVSREKKESFPLTVTSAQKNPTAFYLCASSRRGGGDTDTQYFGPGTRLTVL.

This clone was detected once. CDR3 sequence: CASSLDLWGRYEQYF. In DNA, the CDR3 is TGTGCCAGCAGCTTAGATCTTTGGGGGAGGTACGAGCAGTACTTC. The chain recombines TRBV11-2 with TRBJ2-7, with D possibly being TRBD2 (6 bases). Trimming took 0 bases from V and 4 from J, leaving 13 bases between them. CDR1 is SGHAT, CDR2 FQNNGV, per germline. The CDR3 length is 15 residues. Based on the CDR3 plus reference TRBV11-2 and TRBJ2-7, the full variable domain is EAGVAQSPRYKIIEKRQSVAFWCNPISGHATLYWYQQILGQGPKLLIQFQNNGVVDDSQLPKDRFSAERLKGVDSTLKIQPAKLEDSAVYLCASSLDLWGRYEQYFGPGTRLTVT.

This clone was counted a single time. A much more abundant neighbour one base away suggests this may be a read error. The chain uses TRBV7-9 and TRBJ1-1; TRBD1 might be the D (5 bases). The germline gives CDR1 SEHNR, CDR2 FQNEAQ (reference sequence). V was pared by 4 bases and J by 0 bases, with 6 bases between. The length of the CDR3 is 13 residues. In nucleotides, the CDR3 is TGTGCCAGCAGCTCCAGGGTGAACACTGAAGCTTTCTTT. Its protein product is CASSSRVNTEAFF.

The chain carries TRBV12-3 or TRBV12-4 and TRBJ1-1; the D is unclear. The ends were cut back, 3 bases at V and 5 bases at J, with 7 bases in the middle. The CDR3 runs to 12 residues. The CDR3 is CASSFEATEAFF. The CDR3 coding sequence is TGTGCCAGCAGTTTTGAAGCTACTGAAGCTTTCTTT.

The chain links TRBV6-5 to TRBJ1-1; possible D gene TRBD1, 5 bases. The CDR3 consists of 14 residues. Germline V lookup: CDR1 MNHEY, CDR2 SVGAGI. The ends were cut back, 7 bases at V and 3 bases at J, with 15 bases in the middle. The CDR3 coding sequence is TGTGCCAGCATACGGGGGGAAACGCACACTGAAGCTTTCTTT. Its protein product is CASIRGETHTEAFF.

The CDR3 loop reads CASSYSAASVEQYF. DNA of the CDR3: TGTGCCAGTAGTTATTCCGCGGCCAGCGTCGAGCAGTACTTC. The rearrangement joins TRBV19 to TRBJ2-7; D not certain. Per germline, CDR1 LNHDA and CDR2 SQIVND (reference sequence). Trimming took off 5 bases at V and 6 bases at J, with 17 bases between the two ends. The CDR3 consists of 14 residues.

The chain employs TRBV5-6 and TRBJ2-7; D is undetermined. The V gene lost 0 bases and the J gene lost 3 bases, with 7 bases spanning the gap. The CDR3 has 13 amino acids. The V gene's germline CDR1 is SGHDT and CDR2 YYEEEE. This chain's CDR3 is CASSLGRRYEQYV. In DNA, the CDR3 is TGTGCCAGCAGCTTGGGGCGGCGCTACGAGCAGTACGTC.

The sample holds a few counts of this clone. The rearrangement links TRBV2 to TRBJ2-1; possible D gene TRBD2, 6 bases. Between the trimmed V and J ends, which lost 4 bases and 3 bases, there was a span of 13 bases. CDR1 and CDR2 (germline): SNHLY, FYNNEI. The CDR3 extends over 15 amino acids. CDR3 in amino acids: CASSGRELDYNEQFF. For the CDR3, the DNA is TGTGCCAGCAGTGGGCGGGAACTAGACTACAATGAGCAGTTCTTC.

The rearrangement joins TRBV24-1 to TRBJ2-3, with TRBD1 matching over 10 bases. Looked up from germline, CDR1 is KGHDR and CDR2 is SFDVKD. The CDR3 loop spans 13 amino acids. V lost 9 bases and J lost 5; bases outside the gene matches: 4. The CDR3 DNA reads as TGTGCCACCGGGACAGGGGAGATAGATACGCAGTATTTT. Its translation: CATGTGEIDTQYF.

The chain is built from TRBV9 and TRBJ1-5; D may be TRBD1 (6 bases). This CDR3 spans 14 amino acids. Germline assignment: CDR1 SGDLS and CDR2 YYNGEE. Deletions cut 0 bases from V and 6 bases from J, with 10 bases between. The CDR3 nucleotides are TGTGCCAGCAGCGTAGGAGGGGGGGGTCAGCCCCAGCATTTT. Its protein is CASSVGGGGQPQHF.

The chain employs TRBV30 and TRBJ1-2; TRBD1 is a possible D gene (6 bases). CDR1 is GTSNPN and CDR2 is SVGIG in the germline V gene (reference sequence). The CDR3 is 14 amino acids. V was pared by 3 bases and J by 4 bases, with 15 bases between. CDR3 in amino acids: CAWRKDRLSYGYTF. For the CDR3, the DNA is TGTGCCTGGAGGAAAGACAGGCTCTCCTATGGCTACACCTTC.

The V gene is TRBV15, the J gene TRBJ2-3; D is perhaps TRBD1 (5 bases). Between the trimmed V and J ends, which lost 0 bases and 1 base, there was a span of 11 bases. The length of the CDR3 is 16 residues. Germline V gene lookup returns CDR1 LNHNV and CDR2 YYDKDF (reference sequence). The DNA for the CDR3 is TGTGCCACCAGCAGAGATAAGTCGACAGGCACAGATACGCAGTATTTT. It translates to CATSRDKSTGTDTQYF. The full variable domain, its missing parts supplied by reference TRBV15 and TRBJ2-3, is DAMVIQNPRYQVTQFGKPVTLSCSQTLNHNVMYWYQQKSSQAPKLLFHYYDKDFNNEADTPDNFQSRRPNTSFCFLDIRSPGLGDTAMYLCATSRDKSTGTDTQYFGPGTRLTVL.

The gene calls are TRBV5-1 and TRBJ2-1, with a tentative D call TRBD2 (5 bases). Germline V CDR1 and CDR2: SGHRS, YFSETQ. Trimming pared 2 bases from V and 5 bases from J, leaving 14 bases between. The CDR3 runs 15 residues. Here the CDR3 reads CASSFTRAFNNEQFF. The DNA of the CDR3 is TGCGCCAGCAGCTTTACTAGGGCATTTAACAATGAGCAGTTCTTC.

The V call is TRBV5-8, the J call TRBJ2-3; 8 bases agree with TRBD2. Germline CDR1 and CDR2: SGHTS and YDEGEE. The CDR3 spans 16 residues. Unmatched junction bases numbered 9, after V lost 4 bases and J lost 2 bases. DNA of the CDR3: TGTGCCAGCAGCCGCATAGGAGCGGGGGACACAGATACGCAGTATTTT. It translates to CASSRIGAGDTDTQYF.

This chain connects TRBV9 to TRBJ2-3, with D uncertain. The V gene's germline CDR1 is SGDLS and CDR2 YYNGEE. This CDR3 has 15 residues. The V end was cut by 3 bases, the J end by 0 bases, with 11 bases between. The CDR3 DNA follows: TGTGCCAGCAGCGCAAGTCCACTGAGCACAGATACGCAGTATTTT. Translating gives CASSASPLSTDTQYF.

The J gene is TRBJ1-2, the V gene TRBV5-1; 7 positions match TRBD1. The trim removed 4 bases at V and 4 bases at J, leaving 7 bases unmatched. Germline V CDR1 and CDR2: SGHRS, YFSETQ. The CDR3 is 14 residues long. CDR3 sequence (DNA): TGCGCCAGCAGCGGGGGCTCAGGGGGCTATGGCTACACCTTC. Residues: CASSGGSGGYGYTF.

The V call is TRBV5-1, the J call TRBJ2-1, with D perhaps TRBD1 (7 bases). Trimming shortened V by 4 bases and J by 9 bases, and 20 bases separated the two germline ends. Germline CDR1 and CDR2: SGHRS and YFSETQ. The length of the CDR3 is 15 residues. As DNA, the CDR3 is TGCGCCAGCAGCCTGTCCCAGGGGGGCCGGGCTGAGCAGTTCTTC. It yields the protein CASSLSQGGRAEQFF.

The chain joins TRBV5-1 to TRBJ1-2; D remains unclear. The CDR3 covers 15 residues. CDR1 SGHRS and CDR2 YFSETQ come from the germline V gene. The V end lost 0 bases, the J end lost 7 bases, and 16 bases lay between the germline ends. The CDR3 coding sequence is TGCGCCAGCAGCTTGGAGGGAAACGGACGGGGTGGCTACACCTTC. It codes for CASSLEGNGRGGYTF.

The chain links TRBV10-1 to TRBJ2-1; TRBD1 aligns across 7 bases. Trimming at V came to 10 bases and at J to 6 bases, leaving 3 bases not matched to a gene. This CDR3 is 11 amino acids long. Per germline, CDR1 WNHNN and CDR2 SYGVQD (reference sequence). The CDR3 spells CAMTGPNEQFF. CDR3 nucleotides: TGCGCCATGACAGGGCCCAATGAGCAGTTCTTC.

The genes are TRBV7-3 and TRBJ2-1; 7 bases fit TRBD2. Germline lookup yields CDR1 SGHTA and CDR2 FQGTGA. V dropped 1 base and J dropped 4; count of bases not matched to a gene: 10. This CDR3 has 17 residues. This chain's CDR3 is CASSLIGGGLNYNEQFF. CDR3 in DNA: TGTGCCAGCAGCTTAATTGGGGGAGGGCTGAATTACAATGAGCAGTTCTTC.

The rearrangement uses TRBV9 and TRBJ2-7; TRBD1 is a possible D gene (6 bases). Germline V gene lookup returns CDR1 SGDLS and CDR2 YYNGEE. The CDR3 spans 16 residues. V lost 0 bases and J lost 2, with 15 bases in between. The CDR3 DNA reads TGTGCCAGCAGCGTAGAAGGGGGACCTAATCCCTACGAGCAGTACGTC. This codes for CASSVEGGPNPYEQYV.

The chain couples TRBV5-4 to TRBJ2-2, with 8 bases fitting TRBD1. J was trimmed by 6 bases and V by 4 bases; bases with no gene match: 11. CDR3 length equals 16 residues. CDR1 is SGHNT and CDR2 is YYREEE in the germline V gene (reference sequence). The CDR3 is CASSGAGGALAGELFF. As DNA, the CDR3 is TGTGCCAGCAGCGGTGCAGGGGGCGCATTAGCCGGGGAGCTGTTTTTT.